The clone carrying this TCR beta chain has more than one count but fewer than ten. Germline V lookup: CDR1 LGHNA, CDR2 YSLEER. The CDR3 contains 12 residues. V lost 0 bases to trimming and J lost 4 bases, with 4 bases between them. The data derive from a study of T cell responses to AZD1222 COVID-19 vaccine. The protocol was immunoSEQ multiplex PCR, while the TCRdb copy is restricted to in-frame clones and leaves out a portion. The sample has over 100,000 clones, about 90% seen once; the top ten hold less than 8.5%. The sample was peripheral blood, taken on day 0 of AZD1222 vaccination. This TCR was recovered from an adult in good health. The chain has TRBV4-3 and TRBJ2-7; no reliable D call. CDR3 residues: CASSQDGYEQYF. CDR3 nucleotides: TGCGCCAGCAGCCAAGATGGGTACGAGCAGTACTTC.